This T cell receptor beta chain was observed in a study of CD8+ T cells in alopecia areata. Trimming stripped 4 bases from V and 2 bases from J, with 18 bases between. The germline V gene encodes CDR1 SGHDT and CDR2 YYEEEE. The CDR3 has 16 amino acids. RNA extraction was followed by reverse transcription into cDNA, which acted as the sequencing template. Here immunoSEQ multiplex PCR was the method, and the copy in TCRdb shows in-frame clones only, minus some. The sample yields 120,000 or so clones, about 50% seen once. Sequenced input: NKG2D-low CD8+ T cells sorted from blood. The clonotype originates from a human donor with alopecia areata. This rearrangement joins TRBV5-6 to TRBJ2-5, with D maybe TRBD2 (6 bases). The CDR3 DNA is TGTGCCAGCAGCGAATCCCTCCGGAGGGTTCAAGAGACCCAGTACTTC. Protein: CASSESLRRVQETQYF.